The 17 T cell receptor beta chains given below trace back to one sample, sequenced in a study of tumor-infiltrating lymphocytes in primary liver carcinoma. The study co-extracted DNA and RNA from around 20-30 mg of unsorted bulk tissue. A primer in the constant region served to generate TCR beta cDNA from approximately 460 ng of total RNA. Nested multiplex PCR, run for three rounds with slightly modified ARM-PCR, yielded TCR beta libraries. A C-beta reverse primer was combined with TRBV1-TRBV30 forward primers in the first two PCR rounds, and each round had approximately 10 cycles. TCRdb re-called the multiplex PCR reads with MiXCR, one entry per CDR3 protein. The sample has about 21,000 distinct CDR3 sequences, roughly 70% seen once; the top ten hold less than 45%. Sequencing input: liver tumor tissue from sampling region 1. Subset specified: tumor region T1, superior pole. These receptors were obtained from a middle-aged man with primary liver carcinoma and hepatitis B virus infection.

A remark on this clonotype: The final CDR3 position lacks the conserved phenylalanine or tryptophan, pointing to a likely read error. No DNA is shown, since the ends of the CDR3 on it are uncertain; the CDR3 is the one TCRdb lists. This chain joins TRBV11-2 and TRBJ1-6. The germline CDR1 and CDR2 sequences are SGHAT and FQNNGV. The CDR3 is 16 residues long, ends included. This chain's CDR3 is CASSLDPSSQFRTLHL.

The CDR3 DNA reads as TGTGCCGGCACCTTAGAGTCCGGGTTCTCTGGCGAGCAGTACTTC. This gives the protein CAGTLESGFSGEQYF. The V gene is TRBV11-2, the J gene TRBJ2-7; D not resolved. This CDR3 contains 15 residues. V was clipped by 11 bases and J by 6 bases, with 26 bases between them. Germline V gene data show CDR1 as SGHAT and CDR2 as FQNNGV.

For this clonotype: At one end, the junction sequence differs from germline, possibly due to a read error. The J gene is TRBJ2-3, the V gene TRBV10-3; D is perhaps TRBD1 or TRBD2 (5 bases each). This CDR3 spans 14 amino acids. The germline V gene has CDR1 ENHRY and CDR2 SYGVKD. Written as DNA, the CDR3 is TGTGCCATAAGTTCCGGGACCGGCACAGATACACAGTATTTT. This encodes CAISSGTGTDTQYF.

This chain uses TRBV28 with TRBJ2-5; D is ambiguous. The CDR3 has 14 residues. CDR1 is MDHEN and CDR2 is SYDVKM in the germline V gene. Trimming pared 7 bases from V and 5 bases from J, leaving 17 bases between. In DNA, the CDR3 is TGTGCCAGCAACCCGTCGATAGGAGAGGAGACCCAGTACTTC. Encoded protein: CASNPSIGEETQYF. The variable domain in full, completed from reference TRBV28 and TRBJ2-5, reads DVKVTQSSRYLVKRTGEKVFLECVQDMDHENMFWYRQDPGLGLRLIYFSYDVKMKEKGDIPEGYSVSREKKERFSLILESASTNQTSMYLCASNPSIGEETQYFGPGTRLLVL.

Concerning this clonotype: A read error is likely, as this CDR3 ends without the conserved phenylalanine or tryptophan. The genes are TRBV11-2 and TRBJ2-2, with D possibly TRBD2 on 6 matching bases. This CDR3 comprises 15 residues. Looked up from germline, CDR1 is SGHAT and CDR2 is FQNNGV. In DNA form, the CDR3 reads TGTGCCAGTAGCTTTAGGCAATCGAACACCGGGGGGCTGTTTCTT. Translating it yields CASSFRQSNTGGLFL.

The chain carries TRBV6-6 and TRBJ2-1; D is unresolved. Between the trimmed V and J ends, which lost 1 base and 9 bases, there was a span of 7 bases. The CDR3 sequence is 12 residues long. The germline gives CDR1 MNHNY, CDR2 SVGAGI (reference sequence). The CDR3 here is CASSYWGAEQFF. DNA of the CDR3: TGTGCCAGCAGTTACTGGGGTGCTGAGCAGTTCTTC.

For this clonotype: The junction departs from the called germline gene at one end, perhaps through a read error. The CDR3 protein is CASSLVLIYEQYF. CDR3 nucleotide sequence: TGCGCTAGCAGCTTGGTACTAATCTACGAGCAATACTTC. This sequence joins TRBV5-1 and TRBJ2-7; D unresolved. Per the germline V gene, CDR1 is SGHRS and CDR2 is YFSETQ. This CDR3 contains 13 residues.

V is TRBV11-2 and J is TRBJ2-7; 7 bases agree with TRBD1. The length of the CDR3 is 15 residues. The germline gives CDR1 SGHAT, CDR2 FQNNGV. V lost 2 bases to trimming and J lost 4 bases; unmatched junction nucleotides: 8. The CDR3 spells CASSLRDRVTYEQYF. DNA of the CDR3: TGTGCCAGCAGCTTAAGGGACAGAGTTACTTACGAGCAGTACTTC.

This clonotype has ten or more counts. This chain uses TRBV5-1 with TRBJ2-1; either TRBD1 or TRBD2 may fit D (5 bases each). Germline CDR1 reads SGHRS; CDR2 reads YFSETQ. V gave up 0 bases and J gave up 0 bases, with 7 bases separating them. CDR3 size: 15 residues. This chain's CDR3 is CASSLDGTSYNEQFF. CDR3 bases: TGCGCCAGCAGCTTGGATGGGACCTCCTACAATGAGCAGTTCTTC.

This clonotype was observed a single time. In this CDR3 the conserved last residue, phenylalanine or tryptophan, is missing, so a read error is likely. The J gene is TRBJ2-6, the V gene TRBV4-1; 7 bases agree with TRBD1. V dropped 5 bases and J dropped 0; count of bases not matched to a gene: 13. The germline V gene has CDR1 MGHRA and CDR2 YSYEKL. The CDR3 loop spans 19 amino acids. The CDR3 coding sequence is TGCGCCAGCAGCGTCCGGGACAGTGTACGCCACTCTGGGGCCAACGTCCTGACTCTC. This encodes CASSVRDSVRHSGANVLTL.

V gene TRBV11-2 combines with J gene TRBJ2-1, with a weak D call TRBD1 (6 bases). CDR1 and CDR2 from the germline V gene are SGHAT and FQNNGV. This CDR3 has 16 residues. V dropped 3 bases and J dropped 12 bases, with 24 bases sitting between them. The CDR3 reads CASSFPDRTEYSGQFF. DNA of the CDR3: TGTGCCAGCAGCTTCCCCGACAGGACAGAATACAGTGGGCAGTTCTTC.

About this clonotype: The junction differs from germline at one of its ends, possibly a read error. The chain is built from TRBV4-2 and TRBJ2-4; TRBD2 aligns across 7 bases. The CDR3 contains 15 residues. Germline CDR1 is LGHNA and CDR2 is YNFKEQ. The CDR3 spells CASSQEGRGSNVHYF. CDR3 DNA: TGCGCCAGCAGCCAAGAAGGGAGGGGTTCCAACGTTCATTACTTC.

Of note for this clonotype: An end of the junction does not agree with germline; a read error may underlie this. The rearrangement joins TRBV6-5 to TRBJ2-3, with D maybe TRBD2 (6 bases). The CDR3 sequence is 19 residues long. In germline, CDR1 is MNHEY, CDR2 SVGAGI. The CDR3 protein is CASSYQNTISGTSIDTQYF. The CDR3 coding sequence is TGTGCCAGCAGTTACCAAAATACGATTAGCGGAACTAGCATAGATACACAGTATTTT.

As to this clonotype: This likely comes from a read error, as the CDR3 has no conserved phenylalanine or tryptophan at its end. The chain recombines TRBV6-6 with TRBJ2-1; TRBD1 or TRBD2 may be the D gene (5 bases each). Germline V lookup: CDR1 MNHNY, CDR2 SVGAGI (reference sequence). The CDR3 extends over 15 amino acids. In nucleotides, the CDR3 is TGCGCCAGCAGTCATGGGACCTATACCTTAGATGAACAGTTCTTA. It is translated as CASSHGTYTLDEQFL.

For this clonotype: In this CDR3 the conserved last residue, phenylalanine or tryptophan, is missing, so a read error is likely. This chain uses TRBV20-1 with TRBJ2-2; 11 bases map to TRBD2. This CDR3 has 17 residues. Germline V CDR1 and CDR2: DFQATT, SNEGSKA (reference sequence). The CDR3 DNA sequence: TGCAGCGTTAGGACCGGGACTAGCGGTTGGAATACCGGGGAGCTGTTTCTT. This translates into CSVRTGTSGWNTGELFL.

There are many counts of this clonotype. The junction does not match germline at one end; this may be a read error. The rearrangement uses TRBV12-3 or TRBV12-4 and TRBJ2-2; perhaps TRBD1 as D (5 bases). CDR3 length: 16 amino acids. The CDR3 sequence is CASSLYPGSNIGELFF. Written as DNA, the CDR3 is TGTGCCAGCAGTTTATACCCAGGGTCCAACATCGGGGAGCTGTTTTTT.

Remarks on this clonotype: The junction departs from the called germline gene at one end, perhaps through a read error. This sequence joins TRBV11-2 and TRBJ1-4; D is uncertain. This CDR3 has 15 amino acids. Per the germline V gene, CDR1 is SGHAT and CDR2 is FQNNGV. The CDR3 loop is CTSSLHGFANGKLFF. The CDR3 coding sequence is TGTACCAGCAGCTTACACGGGTTCGCTAATGGAAAACTGTTTTTT.